Each of the 28 T cell receptor beta chains below was sequenced from the same sample in a study of blood T cells in healthy people across ages. A J-beta primer mix and a sample-barcoded 5' primer were used in a second PCR of roughly 7 to 12 cycles. TCRdb called the 5' RACE reads again in MiXCR, with one record for every CDR3 protein. The sample carries 630,000 or so distinct CDR3 sequences, around 32% recorded once. The sequenced sample consisted of blood. The receptors derive from an elderly woman in good health.

Only one count was recorded for this clonotype. This sequence joins TRBV28 and TRBJ1-2, with unresolved D. V was cut by 2 bases and J by 6 bases, with 10 bases left in between. Germline-derived CDR1 and CDR2 are MDHEN and SYDVKM. The CDR3 contains 13 residues. DNA of the CDR3: TGTGCCAGCAGTTTAACGGGTTTAAATGGCTACACCTTC. It specifies CASSLTGLNGYTF.

About this clonotype itself: A much larger clonotype is one base distant, so this may be a read error. The chain links TRBV29-1 to TRBJ2-5; 7 positions match TRBD1. Matching the DNA end better, TRBJ2-1 makes the J call doubtful. The CDR3 has 13 amino acids. The germline V gene has CDR1 SQVTM and CDR2 ANQGSEA. The CDR3 region has the DNA TGCAGCGTTCGACAGGGACATCAAGAGACCCAGTTCTTC. It is translated as CSVRQGHQETQFF.

The V and J genes are TRBV6-2 or TRBV6-3 and TRBJ2-1, with D perhaps TRBD2 (6 bases). The CDR3 runs to 16 residues. Germline CDR1 reads MNHEY; CDR2 reads SVGEGT. Deletions cut 4 bases from V and 7 bases from J, with 20 bases between. CDR3 nucleotides: TGTGCCAGCAGTTCTCTTGGGGGGAGCGGGCGGAATGAGCAGTTCTTC. Amino acids: CASSSLGGSGRNEQFF.

In its sample, this clonotype was seen once. The chain links TRBV20-1 to TRBJ2-7, with 7 positions matching TRBD2. V shed 6 bases, J shed 2 bases, and the junction held 7 bases outside the gene matches. The germline V gene has CDR1 DFQATT and CDR2 SNEGSKA (reference sequence). This CDR3 has 13 residues. Written as DNA, the CDR3 is TGCAGTGCCCAGCGGGGAACTGCCTACGAGCAGTACTTC. As protein: CSAQRGTAYEQYF.

This clonotype came up a few times. The rearrangement uses TRBV7-8 and TRBJ1-2; 7 positions agree with TRBD1. Germline V gene lookup returns CDR1 SGHVS and CDR2 FQNEAQ. V gave up 1 base and J gave up 4 bases; unmatched junction bases: 3. The CDR3 runs to 14 residues. CDR3 coding DNA: TGTGCCAGCAGCTTAGAGGGGGCACCCTATGGCTACACCTTC. Translated, it gives CASSLEGAPYGYTF.

This clonotype was recorded many times. The chain carries TRBV20-1 and TRBJ1-6, with 8 bases that match TRBD1. Germline loops: CDR1 DFQATT, CDR2 SNEGSKA (reference sequence). After removal of 3 bases from V and 5 bases from J, the junction contained 9 bases not matched to a gene. This CDR3 spans 16 amino acids. The DNA of the CDR3 is TGCAGTGCTAGGGGTTGGCCAGGGGGCGATAATTCACCCCTCCACTTT. This translates into CSARGWPGGDNSPLHF.

This clonotype was picked up a small number of times. The J gene is TRBJ1-2, the V gene TRBV10-3; D is undetermined. V was clipped by 0 bases and J by 5 bases, with 4 bases between them. This CDR3 has 12 amino acids. Germline CDR1 and CDR2: ENHRY and SYGVKD. For the CDR3, the DNA is TGTGCCATCAGTGAGTCGGGGTATGGCTACACCTTC. Its translation is CAISESGYGYTF.

This clonotype was seen only a few times. The CDR3 spells CASSSLPGEIYEQYF. The CDR3 coding sequence is TGTGCCAGCAGCTCCTTGCCGGGAGAAATCTACGAGCAGTACTTC. This chain links TRBV7-2 with TRBJ2-5, with D possibly TRBD2 on 6 matching bases. The J call may be faulty, since TRBJ2-7 better matches the DNA end. Germline V CDR1 and CDR2: SGHTA, FQGNSA. This CDR3 region has 15 residues.

This clonotype was counted many times. The chain is built from TRBV5-1 and TRBJ2-3; 12 bases line up with TRBD2. Trimming took 2 bases from V and 4 from J; bases not matched to a gene: 8. Looked up from germline, CDR1 is SGHRS and CDR2 is YFSETQ. The CDR3 is 17 amino acids. CDR3: CASSLTSGGFLPDTQYF. The DNA of the CDR3 is TGCGCCAGCAGCTTAACTAGCGGGGGGTTTTTACCAGATACGCAGTATTTT.

This clonotype appeared many times. J is TRBJ2-5 and V is TRBV6-1, with 7 bases aligning to TRBD1. Germline values: CDR1 MNHNS, CDR2 SASEGT. Germline trimming cut 4 bases from V and 2 bases from J; bases unmatched to any gene: 7. This CDR3 is 15 amino acids long. The CDR3, as DNA: TGTGCCAGCAGTGTCATAACAGGGGCACAAGAGACCCAGTACTTC. Translating gives CASSVITGAQETQYF.

This clonotype was seen at least ten times. CDR3 bases: TGTGCCAGCAGCGCCGTAGCGGGATCCTACGAGCAGTACTTC. This translates into CASSAVAGSYEQYF. V gene TRBV5-5 combines with J gene TRBJ2-7, with 8 bases that match TRBD2. The V gene's germline CDR1 is SGHKS and CDR2 YYEKEE (reference sequence). With 4 bases clipped from V and 1 base from J, the junction kept 4 bases outside the gene matches. This CDR3 spans 14 amino acids.

Many counts were recorded for this clonotype. The chain carries TRBV7-9 and TRBJ1-2; tentative D call: TRBD1 (6 bases). V lost 1 base to trimming and J lost 2 bases, with 11 bases between them. CDR3 length equals 15 residues. Germline CDR1 reads SEHNR; CDR2 reads FQNEAQ (reference sequence). CDR3 protein: CASSLEQGANYGYTF. CDR3 DNA sequence: TGTGCCAGCAGCTTAGAACAGGGCGCCAACTATGGCTACACCTTC.

Remarks on this clonotype: A read error is possible here, since a much larger clone lies one base away. This chain uses TRBV5-6 with TRBJ1-1; no definite D call. Trimming took off 3 bases at V and 2 bases at J, with 11 bases between the two ends. Germline-derived CDR1 and CDR2 are SGHDT and YYEEEE. CDR3 length equals 14 residues. This CDR3 reads CASSSASFNTEAFF. The DNA for the CDR3 is TGTGCCAGCAGCTCGGCCTCCTTTAACACTGAAGCTTTCTTT.

In this sample, this clonotype turned up many times. This chain connects TRBV7-9 to TRBJ1-1; D is possibly TRBD1 (5 bases). Germline CDR1 reads SEHNR; CDR2 reads FQNEAQ (reference sequence). There are 10 residues in the CDR3. Trimming took off 11 bases at V and 4 bases at J, with 8 bases between the two ends. The CDR3 protein is CAGGGTEAFF. For the CDR3, the DNA is TGTGCCGGCGGGGGCACTGAAGCTTTCTTT. The entire variable domain, with the rest obtained from reference TRBV7-9 and TRBJ1-1, is as follows: DTGVSQNPRHKITKRGQNVTFRCDPISEHNRLYWYRQTLGQGPEFLTYFQNEAQLEKSRLLSDRFSAERPKGSFSTLEIQRTEQGDSAMYLCAGGGTEAFFGQGTRLTVV.

The V call is TRBV6-2 or TRBV6-3, the J call TRBJ2-3, with TRBD2 identical over 13 bases. After removal of 2 bases from V and 4 bases from J, the junction contained 3 bases not matched to a gene. CDR1 MNHEY and CDR2 SVGEGT come from the germline V gene. The CDR3 sequence is 16 residues long. The CDR3 here is CASSYTSGRAADTQYF. The CDR3 DNA follows: TGTGCCAGCAGTTACACTAGCGGGAGGGCCGCAGATACGCAGTATTTT.

This clonotype was recorded many times. The chain employs TRBV6-6 and TRBJ2-1; no clear D. There are 14 residues in the CDR3. The V gene lost 3 bases and the J gene lost 6 bases, with 12 bases spanning the gap. CDR1 MNHNY and CDR2 SVGAGI come from the germline V gene (reference sequence). The CDR3 region is CASSYTTLGNEQFF. DNA for the CDR3: TGTGCCAGCAGTTATACTACTTTAGGCAATGAGCAGTTCTTC.

This clonotype was detected once. The CDR3 DNA sequence: TGCGGGGCCCCTTTCAGTGGTGAAAAACTGTTTTTT. It specifies CGAPFSGEKLFF. The V gene is TRBV20-1, the J gene TRBJ1-4; tentatively, D is TRBD1 (5 bases). From germline, CDR1 is DFQATT and CDR2 SNEGSKA (reference sequence). The CDR3 is 12 residues long.

The genes are TRBV5-1 and TRBJ2-5, with TRBD1 identical over 12 bases. The CDR3 sequence is 14 residues long. Trimming cost V 7 bases and J 11 bases; bases outside gene matches: 12. Germline V CDR1 and CDR2: SGHRS, YFSETQ. The CDR3 DNA sequence: TGCGCCAGCTCCGAAGGGACAGGGGGCTTAGAGCAGTACTTC. Protein: CASSEGTGGLEQYF.

The V and J genes are TRBV20-1 and TRBJ1-3; D unclear. Trimming pared 6 bases from V and 0 bases from J, leaving 15 bases between. The CDR3 runs 15 residues. Germline loops: CDR1 DFQATT, CDR2 SNEGSKA (reference sequence). This CDR3 is CSASLSVSSGNTIYF. The CDR3 bases are TGCAGTGCCTCGCTGTCTGTGAGCTCTGGAAACACCATATATTTT.

The chain has TRBV29-1 and TRBJ2-5, with D tentatively TRBD1 (6 bases). V dropped 3 bases and J dropped 5 bases, with 10 bases sitting between them. The germline gives CDR1 SQVTM, CDR2 ANQGSEA. The CDR3 spans 12 residues. Here the CDR3 reads CSVDEGHETQYF. The CDR3 DNA follows: TGCAGCGTTGACGAGGGACACGAGACCCAGTACTTC.

This clonotype was recorded at least ten times. The rearrangement links TRBV20-1 to TRBJ2-7; the match to TRBD2 covers 8 bases. The V and J ends lost 4 bases and 0 bases, in that order; junction bases with no gene match: 8. CDR3 length: 15 residues. Germline V gene data show CDR1 as DFQATT and CDR2 as SNEGSKA (reference sequence). The CDR3 nucleotides are TGCAGTGCTACCTTCGGGGGGGAGAGCTCCTACGAGCAGTACTTC. Its protein is CSATFGGESSYEQYF.

Of note for this clonotype: This may stem from a read error, because a much larger clone lies one nucleotide away. The chain uses TRBV27 and TRBJ1-5, with TRBD1 identical over 10 bases. Per germline, CDR1 MNHEY and CDR2 SMNVEV (reference sequence). This CDR3 spans 20 amino acids. The CDR3 DNA follows: TGTGCCAGCAGTCCGTATGGGAGGACAGGGGGATATTATAGCAATCGGCCCCAGCATTTT. Amino acid sequence: CASSPYGRTGGYYSNRPQHF.

The chain uses TRBV10-2 and TRBJ1-2; D unresolved. CDR3 length: 15 residues. The V end lost 7 bases, the J end lost 0 bases, and 15 bases lay between the germline ends. The V gene's germline CDR1 is WSHSY and CDR2 SAAADI. The CDR3 nucleotides read TGCGCCAGCAACCCGGAGCCTGTTACTAACTATGGCTACACCTTC. Protein sequence: CASNPEPVTNYGYTF.

This sequence joins TRBV9 and TRBJ2-3, with D maybe TRBD2 (5 bases). CDR3 size: 16 residues. V lost 4 bases to trimming and J lost 3 bases, with 18 bases between them. Germline assignment: CDR1 SGDLS and CDR2 YYNGEE. This chain's CDR3 is CASSLTPKRLTDTQYF. In DNA, the CDR3 is TGTGCCAGCAGCCTAACCCCAAAGCGGTTAACAGATACGCAGTATTTT.

This chain joins TRBV5-1 and TRBJ2-7; no reliable D call. CDR1 and CDR2 (germline): SGHRS, YFSETQ. V was trimmed by 3 bases and J by 6 bases, leaving 16 bases between them. This CDR3 spans 14 amino acids. The chain's CDR3 is CASSWEVTSGEQYF. Written as DNA, the CDR3 is TGCGCCAGCAGCTGGGAAGTGACTTCGGGCGAGCAGTACTTC.

A note on this clonotype: This may stem from a read error, because a much larger clone lies one nucleotide away. The V gene is TRBV5-1, the J gene TRBJ2-7, with D perhaps given as TRBD1 or TRBD2 (5 bases each). V shed 0 bases and J shed 6 bases, with 19 bases lying between them. CDR1 and CDR2 (germline): SGHRS, YFSETQ. CDR3 size: 16 residues. CDR3 coding DNA: TGCGCCAGCAGCTTGGCCCCGGGGAGACAGTGGCGCGAGCAGTACTTC. Translated, it gives CASSLAPGRQWREQYF.

DNA for the CDR3: TGTGCCAGCAGCTTGGGTATGAGGGGTTACAATGAGCAGTTCTTC. Translation gives CASSLGMRGYNEQFF. This rearrangement joins TRBV5-4 to TRBJ2-1; D might be TRBD1 or TRBD2, each matching 5 bases. CDR3 length: 15 residues. The V gene's germline CDR1 is SGHNT and CDR2 YYREEE (reference sequence). V was clipped by 0 bases and J by 4 bases, with 11 bases between them.

This clonotype has just a few counts. The rearrangement uses TRBV27 and TRBJ1-1, with D unresolved. Germline V lookup: CDR1 MNHEY, CDR2 SMNVEV (reference sequence). V lost 0 bases to trimming and J lost 8 bases, with 10 bases between them. The CDR3 has 13 amino acids. For the CDR3, the DNA is TGTGCCAGCAGTTTATCTTCAGCATCAGAAGCTTTCTTT. Amino acids: CASSLSSASEAFF.